Below, one TCR beta chain is given with its context. This receptor's antigen is unknown. No much larger clone is present one base from it, and per-base qualities are unavailable. This entry belongs to a study of T cell responses to AZD1222 COVID-19 vaccine (dated by TCRdb to the early 2020s). Regarding the study in general: TCR sequencing was performed for over 230 trial participants, of whom 200 to 220 were given two doses of AZD1222 and some 25 were given two doses of MenACWY control vaccine. Enrollment into the trials was organized by age into subgroups of 18-55, 56-69 and 70-plus years, and those subgroups contained approximately 150, 30 and 60 TCR-sequenced participants, respectively. Paper-wide results and their limitations: Reportedly, close to half of the unique spike-specific TCRs recognized epitopes lying outside the regions that are mutated in the B.1.351 and B.1.1.7 variants. Because no day 14 peak-response samples were available, the repertoires could be characterized only after the peak T cell response. Most participants were white British and females outnumbered males, and the authors suggested that clonal diversity may have been underestimated. After two AZD1222 doses, spike-specific TCR breadth and depth were significantly higher than at day 0 and than in MenACWY recipients. Conclusions about previously exposed vaccinees are limited because only a handful of AZD1222 recipients were SARS-CoV-2 seropositive at baseline. Vaccine-associated CD4 TCRs spanned the whole spike protein, with dominant responses in regions 160-218 and 743-854. In the small 56-69-year group, the increase in depth fell short of significance, most likely because of low power.

In the paper's terms, the time point label means: about 28 days (+/-7) after the second vaccine dose. The sample's treatment or condition label, decoded: meningococcal conjugate vaccine given as trial control. Vaccinee samples were obtained from the UK trials COV001 and COV002, which included a single-blind randomized controlled phase 2/3 trial of AZD1222 (ChAdOx1 nCoV-19) in healthy adults. Trial participant PBMC samples were collected at day 0 and day 28 after the second dose for TCRbeta chain sequencing. The CDR3 regions of human TCRbeta chains were analyzed by immunosequencing. In the authors' own workflow: TCRs in the repertoires were matched against a reference library of SARS-CoV-2-specific TCRs that had been generated with the MIRA antigen-specificity platform. Breadth was defined as the fraction of unique TCRs that were SARS-CoV-2-associated. Depth was defined as the fraction of total T cells that were SARS-CoV-2-associated. Using the MIRA data, every spike-specific TCR was mapped to the spike region that the TCR reacted to and assigned to either a CD4 or a CD8 class. Log10-transformed breadth and depth values were compared by one-way ANOVA with Sidak's multiple comparisons tests. Not all clones reach the TCRdb copy of this immuneACCESS table, which keeps in-frame sequences only. Checked studies attribute under half of the gap to unresolved V genes and leave the rest unexplained. The V and J calls and clone size are taken from that table; D and trimming were inferred from the DNA. The sample records around 210,000 clones, approximately 94% of which are singletons. Of the sample, 1.7% is held by the ten largest clones.

This receptor was identified in an adult who received the MenACWY meningococcal vaccine as a control. Source: peripheral blood, taken 28 days after the second dose of the MenACWY control vaccine.

The DNA is as follows: TGTGCCAGCAGTGAGACACTCTATGGCTACACCTTC. This encodes CASSETLYGYTF. This sequence uses TRBV2 and TRBJ1-2; a confident D gene designation cannot be given. The CDR3 goes from the cysteine to the phenylalanine over 12 residues. The only DNA kept is the CDR3, 36 bases in frame from the first base. V drops 3 bases and J drops 4 bases, leaving 6 bases in between. Via the germline V gene, CDR1 is SNHLY and CDR2 FYNNEI.